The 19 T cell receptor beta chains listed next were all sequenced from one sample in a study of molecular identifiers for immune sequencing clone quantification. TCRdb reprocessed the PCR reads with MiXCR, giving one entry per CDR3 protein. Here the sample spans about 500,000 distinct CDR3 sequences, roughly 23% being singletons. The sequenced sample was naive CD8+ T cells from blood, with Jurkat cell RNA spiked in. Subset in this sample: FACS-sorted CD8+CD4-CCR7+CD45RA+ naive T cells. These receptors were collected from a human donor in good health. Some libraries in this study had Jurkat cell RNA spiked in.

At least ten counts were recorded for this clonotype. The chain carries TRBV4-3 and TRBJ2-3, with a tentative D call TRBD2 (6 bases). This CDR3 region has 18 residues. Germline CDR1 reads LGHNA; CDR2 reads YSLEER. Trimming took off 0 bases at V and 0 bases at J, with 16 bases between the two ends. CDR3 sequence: CASSQDRLVGGSTDTQYF. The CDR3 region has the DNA TGCGCCAGCAGCCAAGATAGGTTGGTTGGAGGGAGCACAGATACGCAGTATTTT.

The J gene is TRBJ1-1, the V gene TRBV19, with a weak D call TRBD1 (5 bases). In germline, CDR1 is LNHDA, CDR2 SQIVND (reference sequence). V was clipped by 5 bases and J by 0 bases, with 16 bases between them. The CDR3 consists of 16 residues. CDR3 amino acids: CASSAGSGGMNTEAFF. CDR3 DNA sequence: TGTGCCAGTAGTGCGGGATCCGGGGGAATGAACACTGAAGCTTTCTTT.

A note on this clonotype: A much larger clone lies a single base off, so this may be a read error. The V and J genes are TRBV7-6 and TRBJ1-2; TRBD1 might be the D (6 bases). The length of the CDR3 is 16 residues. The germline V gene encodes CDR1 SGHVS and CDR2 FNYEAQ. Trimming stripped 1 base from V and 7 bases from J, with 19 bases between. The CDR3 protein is CASSLDPGGAGCGYTF. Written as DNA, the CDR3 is TGTGCCAGCAGCTTAGATCCCGGGGGCGCTGGCTGTGGCTACACCTTC. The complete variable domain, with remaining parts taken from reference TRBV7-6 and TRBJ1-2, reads GAGVSQSPRYKVTKRGQDVALRCDPISGHVSLYWYRQALGQGPEFLTYFNYEAQQDKSGLPNDRFSAERPEGSISTLTIQRTEQRDSAMYRCASSLDPGGAGCGYTFGSGTRLTVV.

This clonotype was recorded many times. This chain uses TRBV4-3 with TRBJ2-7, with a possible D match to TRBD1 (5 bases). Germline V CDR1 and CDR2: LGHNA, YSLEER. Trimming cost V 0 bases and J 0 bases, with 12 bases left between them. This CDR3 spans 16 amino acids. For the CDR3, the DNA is TGCGCCAGCAGCCAAGATTTGGGCAGGGTCTCCTACGAGCAGTACTTC. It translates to CASSQDLGRVSYEQYF.

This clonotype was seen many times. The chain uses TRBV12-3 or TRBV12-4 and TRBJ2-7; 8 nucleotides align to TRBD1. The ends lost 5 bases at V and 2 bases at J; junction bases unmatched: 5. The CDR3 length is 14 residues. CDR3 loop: CASSHGDRTYEQYF. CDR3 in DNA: TGTGCCAGCAGTCACGGGGACAGGACCTACGAGCAGTACTTC.

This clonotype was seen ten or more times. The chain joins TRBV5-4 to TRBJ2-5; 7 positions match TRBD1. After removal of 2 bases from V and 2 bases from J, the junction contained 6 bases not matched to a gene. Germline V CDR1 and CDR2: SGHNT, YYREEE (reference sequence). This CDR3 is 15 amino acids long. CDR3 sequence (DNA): TGTGCCAGCAGCTTAACCGGGACAGCACAAGAGACCCAGTACTTC. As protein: CASSLTGTAQETQYF.

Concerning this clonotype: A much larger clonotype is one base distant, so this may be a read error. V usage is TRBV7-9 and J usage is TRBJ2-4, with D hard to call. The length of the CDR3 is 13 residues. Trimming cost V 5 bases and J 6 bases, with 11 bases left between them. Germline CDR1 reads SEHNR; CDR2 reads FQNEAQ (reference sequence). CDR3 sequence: CASSGRPGNIQYF. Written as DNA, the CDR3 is TGTGCCAGCAGCGGCCGACCGGGAAACATTCAGTACTTC.

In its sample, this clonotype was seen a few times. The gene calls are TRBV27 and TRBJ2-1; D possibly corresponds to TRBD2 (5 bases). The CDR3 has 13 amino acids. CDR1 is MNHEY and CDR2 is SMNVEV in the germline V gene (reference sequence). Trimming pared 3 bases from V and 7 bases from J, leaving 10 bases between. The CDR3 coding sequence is TGTGCCAGCAGTTTGTTGACGGGGAATGAGCAGTTCTTC. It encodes CASSLLTGNEQFF.

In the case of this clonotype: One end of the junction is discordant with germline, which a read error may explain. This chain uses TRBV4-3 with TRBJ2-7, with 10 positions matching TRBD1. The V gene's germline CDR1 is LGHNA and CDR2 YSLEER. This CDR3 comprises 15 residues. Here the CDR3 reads CTSSHGTGDPYEQYF. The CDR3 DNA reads TGCACCAGCAGCCACGGGACAGGGGATCCCTACGAGCAGTACTTC.

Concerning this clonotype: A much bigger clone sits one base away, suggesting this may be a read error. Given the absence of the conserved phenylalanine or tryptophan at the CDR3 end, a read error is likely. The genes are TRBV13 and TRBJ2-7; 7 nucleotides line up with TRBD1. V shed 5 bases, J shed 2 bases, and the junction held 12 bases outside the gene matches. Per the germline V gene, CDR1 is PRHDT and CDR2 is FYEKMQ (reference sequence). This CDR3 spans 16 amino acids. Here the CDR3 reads CASSATRDRRTYEQYS. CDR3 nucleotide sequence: TGTGCCAGCAGCGCCACCCGGGACAGAAGAACCTACGAGCAGTACTCC.

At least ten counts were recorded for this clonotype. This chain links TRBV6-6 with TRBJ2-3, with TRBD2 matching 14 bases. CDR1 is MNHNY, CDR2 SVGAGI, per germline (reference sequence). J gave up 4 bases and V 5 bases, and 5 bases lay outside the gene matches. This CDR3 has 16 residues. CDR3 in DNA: TGTGCCAGCAGTACAGGACTAGCGGGAGGTGCAGATACGCAGTATTTT. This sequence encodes CASSTGLAGGADTQYF.

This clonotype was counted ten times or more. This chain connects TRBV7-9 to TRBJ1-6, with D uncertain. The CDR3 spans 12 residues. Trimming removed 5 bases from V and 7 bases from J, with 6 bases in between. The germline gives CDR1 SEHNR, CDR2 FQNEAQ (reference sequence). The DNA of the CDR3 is TGTGCCAGCAGCCGACCGAATTCACCCCTCCACTTT. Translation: CASSRPNSPLHF.

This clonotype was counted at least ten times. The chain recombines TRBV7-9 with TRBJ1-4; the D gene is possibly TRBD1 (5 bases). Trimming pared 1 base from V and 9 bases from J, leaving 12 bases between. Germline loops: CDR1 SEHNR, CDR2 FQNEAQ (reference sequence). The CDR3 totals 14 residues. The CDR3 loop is CASSLEDRGKKLFF. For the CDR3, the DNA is TGTGCCAGCAGCTTAGAAGATAGGGGAAAAAAACTGTTTTTT.

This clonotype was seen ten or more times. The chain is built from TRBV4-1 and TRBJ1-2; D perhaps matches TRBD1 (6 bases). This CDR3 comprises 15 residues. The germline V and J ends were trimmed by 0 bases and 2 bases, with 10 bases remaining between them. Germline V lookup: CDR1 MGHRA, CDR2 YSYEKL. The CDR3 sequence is CASSQDDRNNYGYTF. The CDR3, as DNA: TGCGCCAGCAGCCAAGACGACAGGAACAACTATGGCTACACCTTC.

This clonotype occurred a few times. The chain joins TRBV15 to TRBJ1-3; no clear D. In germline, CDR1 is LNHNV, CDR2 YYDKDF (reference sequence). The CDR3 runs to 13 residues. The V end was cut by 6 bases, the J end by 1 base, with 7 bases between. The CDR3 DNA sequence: TGTGCCACCAGGGCGGTATCTGGAAACACCATATATTTT. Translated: CATRAVSGNTIYF.

The CDR3 coding sequence is TGTGCCAGCAGCCAGCTGGGGGTGTACGAGCAGTACTTC. Translated, it gives CASSQLGVYEQYF. The chain combines TRBV28 with TRBJ2-7; D might be TRBD1 or TRBD2, each matching 5 bases. Germline loops: CDR1 MDHEN, CDR2 SYDVKM. Trimming took off 6 bases at V and 4 bases at J, with 13 bases between the two ends. CDR3 length: 13 amino acids. Complete variable domain (other parts from reference TRBV28 and TRBJ2-7): DVKVTQSSRYLVKRTGEKVFLECVQDMDHENMFWYRQDPGLGLRLIYFSYDVKMKEKGDIPEGYSVSREKKERFSLILESASTNQTSMYLCASSQLGVYEQYFGPGTRLTVT.

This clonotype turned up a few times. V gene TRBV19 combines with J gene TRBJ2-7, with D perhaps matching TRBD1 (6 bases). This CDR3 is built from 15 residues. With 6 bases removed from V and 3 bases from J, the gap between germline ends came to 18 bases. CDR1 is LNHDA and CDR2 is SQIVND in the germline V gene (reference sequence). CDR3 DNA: TGTGCCAGTAGGCAGGGACCGGGACAAGACTACGAGCAGTACTTC. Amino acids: CASRQGPGQDYEQYF.

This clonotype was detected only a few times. The CDR3 region is CASSHGPSNEKLFF. The DNA for the CDR3 is TGTGCCAGCAGCCACGGGCCCTCCAATGAAAAACTGTTTTTT. This rearrangement joins TRBV7-9 to TRBJ1-4, with D unclear. The V gene's germline CDR1 is SEHNR and CDR2 FQNEAQ (reference sequence). This CDR3 has 14 amino acids. Trimming pared 5 bases from V and 5 bases from J, leaving 12 bases between.

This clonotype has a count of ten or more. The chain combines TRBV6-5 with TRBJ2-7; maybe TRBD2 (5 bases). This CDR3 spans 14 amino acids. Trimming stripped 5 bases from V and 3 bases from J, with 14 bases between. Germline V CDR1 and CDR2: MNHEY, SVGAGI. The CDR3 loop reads CASSPLEGGYEQYF. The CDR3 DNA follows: TGTGCCAGCAGTCCGCTCGAGGGTGGCTACGAGCAGTACTTC.